This T cell receptor beta chain is from a study of OX40 agonist ivuxolimab in advanced cancers. Study summary: Ivuxolimab, which is an agonistic anti-OX40 (CD134) antibody, was administered to the patients. General study results and limits: On average, a greater number of expanded clones characterised CD8+ T cells relative to CD4+.

The germline gives CDR1 SGHRS, CDR2 YFSETQ. This CDR3 is 15 amino acids long. V lost 4 bases, J lost 8 bases, and 8 bases stayed unmatched. Worth noting for this clone: Antigen: not known.

Libraries were prepared by immunoSEQ multiplex PCR; TCRdb keeps only in-frame clonotypes and omits some of them. The table includes around 130,000 clones, just over 90% detected once. Blood got drawn at baseline, again on cycle 4 day 1, and then on cycle 7 day 1. The chain has TRBV5-1 and TRBJ1-4; 10 bases are a match to TRBD1. The sample consisted of CD4+ or CD8+ T cells sorted from blood, taken in a trial of the OX40 agonist ivuxolimab. This receptor was identified in an adult with an advanced solid tumor such as melanoma, head and neck, liver or kidney cancer. In DNA, the CDR3 is TGCGCCAGCAGCGATGCCGGGACAGGGGAAGAAAAACTGTTTTTT. It yields the protein CASSDAGTGEEKLFF.